Included here is one T cell receptor beta chain sequence, with context. Generated by immunoSEQ multiplex PCR, the TCRdb table keeps only in-frame clones and is missing some. The sample holds 70,000 or so clones, around 92% seen once. This CDR3 comprises 14 residues. Looked up from germline, CDR1 is MGHRA and CDR2 is YSYEKL. V dropped 0 bases and J dropped 8; count of bases not matched to a gene: 6. The sample originates from a study of T cell changes during pregnancy in multiple sclerosis. The source material was peripheral blood, sampled in the third trimester of pregnancy. This TCR was sampled from a female donor in good health, enrolled as a control in a pregnancy study. V usage is TRBV4-1 and J usage is TRBJ1-1, with 7 positions matching TRBD1. CDR3 loop: CASSQDPLRGEAFF. The CDR3 DNA reads as TGCGCCAGCAGCCAAGACCCCCTCAGGGGGGAAGCTTTCTTT.